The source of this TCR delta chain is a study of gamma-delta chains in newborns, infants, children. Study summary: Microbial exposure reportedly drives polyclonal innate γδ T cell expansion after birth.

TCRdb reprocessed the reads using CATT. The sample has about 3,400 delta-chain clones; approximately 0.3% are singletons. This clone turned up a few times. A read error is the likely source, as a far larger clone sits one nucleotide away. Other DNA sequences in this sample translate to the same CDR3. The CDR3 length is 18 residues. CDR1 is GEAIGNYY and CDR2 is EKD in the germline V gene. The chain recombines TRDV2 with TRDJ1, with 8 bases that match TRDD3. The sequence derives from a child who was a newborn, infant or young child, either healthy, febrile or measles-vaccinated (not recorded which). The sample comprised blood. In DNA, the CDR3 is TGTGCCTGTGACGCCATGTGGAAACTGGGGGCTTACACCGACAAACTCATCTTT. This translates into CACDAMWKLGAYTDKLIF.